The T cell receptor beta chain under discussion was sequenced for a study of regulatory T cells in long-lasting Graves disease (dated by TCRdb to the early 2020s). Some background on the complete study: Patients with newly diagnosed Graves' disease had been on antithyroid drugs for under 3 months. This study used TCR sequencing and RNA sequencing of peripheral blood to compare persistent Graves' disease patients against newly diagnosed Graves' disease patients. The study was registered as a clinical trial and conducted in China. A total of roughly 33 samples were covered by TCR sequencing, comprising approximately 13 persistent and around 20 newly diagnosed Graves' disease patients. Paper-wide results and their limitations: Patients with persistent disease shared more public clonotypes (fewer than 3,000) than newly diagnosed patients did (approximately 970). TRBV28, TRBJ1-2 and TRBJ2-5 were preferentially used in persistent disease, while TRBV20-1 and TRBJ2-1 were favored in newly diagnosed disease. Only the TCR beta chain was sequenced and analyzed. The authors acknowledged the small sample size as a limitation that may reduce accuracy. Lower TCR Shannon entropy and fewer highly expanded clones were observed in persistent Graves' disease patients than in newly diagnosed patients, which suggested clonal expansion. Only peripheral blood was studied, because thyroid tissue, the primary lesion, was inaccessible.

The library was prepared using multiplex PCR. The instrument was an Illumina HiSeq 4000. CDR3 regions were amplified by Arm-PCR with iRepertoire HTBI primers to construct TCR beta libraries. PCR products were gel purified before sequencing. The original methods were these. A total of around 59 TRBV and about 13 TRBJ segments were identified across samples and were used for gene usage analysis of CDR3 amino acid clonotypes. Filtered high-quality paired reads were merged into contigs using COPE and FqMerger. BLAST was used to align contigs to IMGT TRBV, TRBD and TRBJ reference genes, with CDR3 defined following IMGT. Any clonotype with a frequency above 0.1% was counted as a highly expanded clone. Repertoire diversity was measured by Shannon entropy, and V-J evenness by the Gini coefficient. A clonotype found in more than one individual was treated as public. TCRdb redid the processing of the public reads, applying fastp at Q25 and MiXCR, and retained in-frame beta chains. Rows are combined by CDR3 protein, so each entry shows the most common genes and DNA. It is TCRdb's table, rather than the study itself, that gives the V and J calls and clone size. Counted in this sample were roughly 430,000 distinct CDR3 sequences; about a sixth of them appeared once. Approximately 12% of the sample is taken by the ten largest.

This clonotype was seen a handful of times. Its specific antigen is unknown. Within one base of it there is no much larger clone, and no base qualities were kept. Clipping removes 2 bases from V and 1 base from J, with 11 as the unmatched junction base count. CDR1 LNHDA and CDR2 SQIVND were looked up in the germline V gene (reference sequence). CDR3 length: 18 amino acids, cysteine to phenylalanine. Just CDR3 DNA is preserved here, 54 bases in frame from base 1. The intended sense of this specimen's time point label: newly diagnosed GD, antithyroid drugs for less than 3 months. For both TCR sequencing and RNA sequencing, RNA was extracted from PBMCs in TRIzol. The diagnosis of Graves' disease followed American Thyroid Association guidelines. The patients came from an endocrinology department in Xi'an, China. From each patient, about 9 milliliters of peripheral blood was collected into an EDTA anticoagulant tube. Ficoll Paque Plus density gradient separation was used to isolate PBMCs, and no further T cell sorting was performed. An Agilent 2100 Bioanalyzer and agarose gel were used to check RNA quality, and a NanoDrop 2000 was used to measure RNA concentration.

This sample also appeared in a second study, on T cells in Graves' hyperthyroidism and ophthalmopathy. Taken from the second paper: Graves' hyperthyroidism was defined as stable when no progression to ophthalmopathy occurred over 18 months of follow-up. The hyperthyroidism patients were between 18 and 65 years old and newly diagnosed, with a disease duration of less than 2 months. The study excluded patients with uncontrolled infections, other autoimmune diseases, pregnancy or lactation. Diagnoses relied on clinical symptoms, serum thyroxine and TRAb, thyroid ultrasound and orbital computed tomography. The first round of RT-PCR for the TCR CDR3 was performed with the HTBI primer set and the Qiagen OneStep RT-PCR kit. Blood samples also contained most of the expanded thyroid clonotypes (frequency above 0.001), which suggests that blood repertoires may reflect thyroid immune responses. A 13 V-J signature model separated ophthalmopathy from stable hyperthyroidism, with 87.88% sensitivity and approximately 81% specificity in cross-validation and 80%/75% in testing. In validation, the model predicted progression to ophthalmopathy a median of approximately 6.6 months before onset, with 70% to 71% sensitivity and about 72% specificity. To identify TCR V-J signatures that set the groups apart, the researchers used a discovery cohort of about a hundred patients, made up of around 40 with Graves' ophthalmopathy and 57 with stable Graves' hyperthyroidism. Prospective prediction of ophthalmopathy was tested in an independent validation cohort consisting of 18 hyperthyroidism patients and some 16 patients who later progressed to ophthalmopathy. The 80 to 100 discovery patients were randomly divided into training and test sets at a 7:3 ratio. Thyroid tissue and blood T-cell repertoires from six or seven Graves' hyperthyroidism patients were also compared in the study. After sampling, hyperthyroidism patients received methimazole starting at 30 mg daily, and ophthalmopathy patients received high-dose intravenous methylprednisolone. The libraries were constructed in a second round of multiplex PCR and then size-selected and purified. Paired-end sequencing of the libraries was performed with 100 bp reads on an Illumina HiSeq2000. SOAPnuke was used to process the raw data, throwing out any read that contained adapters or uncalled bases, had a mean Phred below 15, or lacked an exact constant-primer or identifier match. High-quality paired reads were merged using COPE v1.2.5, and each unique nucleotide sequence was defined as a clonotype. MiTCR v1.1 was used to align the clonotypes against IMGT TRBV, TRBD and TRBJ reference segments. Analysis was restricted to V-J combinations with a frequency above 0.0001, which covered over 98% of repertoires. A TCS score was defined as the ratio of F50 (clonal expansion) to E x V (chaos), with BLOSUM62-based TCRdist applied between CDR3 peptides within each V-J. Welch's t-statistics and random forest reduced 500 to 650 V-J features to fewer than 15, which were used in a naive Bayes classifier (R e1071). Sample size was not statistically predetermined, and blinding of investigators to group allocation was not performed. The paper describes TCR Vbeta CDR3 sequencing of more than 120 peripheral blood samples, made up of under 50 ophthalmopathy patients, over 70 hyperthyroidism patients and 17 progressor patients.

The TCR was taken from a woman aged 25-40 years with Graves disease. Donor details come from another sample of the same person, matched by shared clones. Here the sequenced sample was peripheral blood mononuclear cells (PBMCs), taken at new diagnosis, from a patient treated with antithyroid drugs. The V and J genes are TRBV19 and TRBJ2-7, and 10 bases in between align with TRBD2. The CDR3 corresponds to CASSIRAAGGPRSYEQYF. The sequenced DNA: TGTGCCAGTAGTATACGTGCAGCGGGAGGGCCAAGGTCCTACGAGCAGTACTTC.